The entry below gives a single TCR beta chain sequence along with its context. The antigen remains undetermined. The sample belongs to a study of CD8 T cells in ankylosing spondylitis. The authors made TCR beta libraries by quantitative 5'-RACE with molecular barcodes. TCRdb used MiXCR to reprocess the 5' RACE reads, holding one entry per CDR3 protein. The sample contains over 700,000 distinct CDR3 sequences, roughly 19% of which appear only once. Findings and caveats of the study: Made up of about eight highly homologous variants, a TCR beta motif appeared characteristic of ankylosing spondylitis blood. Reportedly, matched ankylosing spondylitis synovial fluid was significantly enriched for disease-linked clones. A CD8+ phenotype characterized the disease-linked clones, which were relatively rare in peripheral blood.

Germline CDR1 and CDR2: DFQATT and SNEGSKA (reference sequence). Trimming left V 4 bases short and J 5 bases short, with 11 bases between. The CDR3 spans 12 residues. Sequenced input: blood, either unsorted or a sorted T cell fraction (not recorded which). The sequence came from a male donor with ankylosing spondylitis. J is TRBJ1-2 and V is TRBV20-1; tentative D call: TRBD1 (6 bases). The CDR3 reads CSATGASYGYTF. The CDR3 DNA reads TGCAGTGCTACAGGGGCGAGTTATGGCTACACCTTC.